A single sample is the source of the 27 T cell receptor beta chains below, sequenced in a study of beta chain features in type 1 diabetes. Sequencing targeted expressed TCRB transcripts, as all isolated RNA had been reverse transcribed. Here immunoSEQ multiplex PCR was the method, and the copy in TCRdb shows in-frame clones only, minus some. The sample contains 810,000 or so clones, around a sixth of which appear only once. Material for sequencing was naive CD4+ T cells from blood. Receptors originate from a woman younger than 35 in good health.

This chain connects TRBV7-9 to TRBJ1-5; D is ambiguous. The germline CDR1 and CDR2 sequences are SEHNR and FQNEAQ (reference sequence). V dropped 5 bases and J dropped 0 bases, with 11 bases sitting between them. The CDR3 spans 15 residues. The CDR3 coding sequence is TGTGCCAGCAGCCCGAACACGAATAGCAATCAGCCCCAGCATTTT. Translated: CASSPNTNSNQPQHF.

The genes are TRBV11-1 and TRBJ2-2, with 7 bases aligning to TRBD1. V trimming: 5 bases; J trimming: 6 bases; junction bases outside the gene matches: 3. The CDR3 consists of 13 residues. Germline assignment: CDR1 SGHAT and CDR2 FQDESV (reference sequence). Here the CDR3 reads CASSVQGAGELFF. CDR3 bases: TGTGCCAGCAGCGTTCAGGGGGCCGGGGAGCTGTTTTTT.

V gene TRBV7-9 combines with J gene TRBJ2-7, with D hard to call. The ends were cut back, 1 base at V and 5 bases at J, with 12 bases in the middle. Germline CDR1 reads SEHNR; CDR2 reads FQNEAQ (reference sequence). CDR3 length: 14 residues. DNA of the CDR3: TGTGCCAGCAGCTTAGAAGGTTCGCGGAACGAGCAGTACTTC. Translation: CASSLEGSRNEQYF.

The chain recombines TRBV13 with TRBJ2-7, with a tentative D call TRBD1 (6 bases). CDR1 and CDR2 (germline): PRHDT, FYEKMQ (reference sequence). This CDR3 has 15 amino acids. Trimming left V 3 bases short and J 1 base short, with 13 bases between. Here the CDR3 DNA reads TGTGCCAGCAGCTTTGTTGACAGGAGTTCCTACGAGCAGTACTTC. Translated: CASSFVDRSSYEQYF.

The CDR3 sequence is CASSPISRGEAFF. The CDR3 region has the DNA TGTGCCAGCTCACCAATCAGCCGGGGTGAAGCTTTCTTT. This sequence joins TRBV18 and TRBJ1-1; D gene uncertain. V was clipped by 2 bases and J by 7 bases, with 11 bases between them. Looked up from germline, CDR1 is KGHSH and CDR2 is LQKENI. The CDR3 totals 13 residues.

V gene TRBV10-3 combines with J gene TRBJ1-4; TRBD1 matches 10 bases. Germline V gene lookup returns CDR1 ENHRY and CDR2 SYGVKD. V gave up 6 bases and J gave up 8 bases; unmatched junction bases: 6. The CDR3 runs to 14 residues. This chain's CDR3 is CAIRGTGAGEKLFF. The CDR3 coding sequence is TGTGCCATCAGGGGGACAGGGGCTGGGGAAAAACTGTTTTTT.

This clone occurred a few times. The J gene is TRBJ1-3, the V gene TRBV18, with D unresolved. The V end lost 6 bases, the J end lost 1 base, and 1 base lay between the germline ends. Germline-derived CDR1 and CDR2 are KGHSH and LQKENI. The CDR3 extends over 11 amino acids. The CDR3, as DNA: TGTGCCAGCTCGTCTGGAAACACCATATATTTT. Protein product: CASSSGNTIYF.

Turning to this clone: The same CDR3 also results from other DNA sequences found in this sample. The chain recombines TRBV18 with TRBJ1-2; D gene ambiguous. The CDR3 runs to 12 residues. Germline-derived CDR1 and CDR2 are KGHSH and LQKENI. The ends were cut back, 3 bases at V and 7 bases at J, with 9 bases in the middle. The chain's CDR3 is CASSPSRGGYTF. Written as DNA, the CDR3 is TGTGCCAGCTCACCCTCGCGGGGTGGCTACACCTTC.

This chain uses TRBV15 with TRBJ1-5; 7 bases align to TRBD1. CDR3 size: 15 residues. J gave up 4 bases and V 4 bases, and 7 bases lay outside the gene matches. CDR1 is LNHNV, CDR2 YYDKDF, per germline (reference sequence). CDR3 nucleotide sequence: TGTGCCACCAGCACCCCGGGACAGCGTAATCAGCCCCAGCATTTT. Protein sequence: CATSTPGQRNQPQHF. The full variable domain, rest sourced from reference TRBV15 and TRBJ1-5, is DAMVIQNPRYQVTQFGKPVTLSCSQTLNHNVMYWYQQKSSQAPKLLFHYYDKDFNNEADTPDNFQSRRPNTSFCFLDIRSPGLGDTAMYLCATSTPGQRNQPQHFGDGTRLSIL.

V is TRBV4-3 and J is TRBJ2-3, with 10 nucleotides matching TRBD2. Trimming took 0 bases from V and 1 from J; bases not matched to a gene: 7. Looked up from germline, CDR1 is LGHNA and CDR2 is YSLEER. The length of the CDR3 is 18 residues. CDR3 amino acids: CASSQDVASGRRTDTQYF. CDR3 sequence (DNA): TGCGCCAGCAGCCAAGATGTTGCTAGCGGGAGACGCACAGATACGCAGTATTTT.

This clone was observed a handful of times. This sequence joins TRBV28 and TRBJ2-3; TRBD1 agrees at 11 bases. The V gene's germline CDR1 is MDHEN and CDR2 SYDVKM. The CDR3 contains 16 residues. V lost 3 bases to trimming and J lost 5 bases; unmatched junction nucleotides: 7. CDR3 nucleotides: TGTGCCAGCAGTTTGGGGACAGGGGGAATTCGAGATACGCAGTATTTT. This sequence encodes CASSLGTGGIRDTQYF.

The CDR3 DNA sequence: TGTGCCAGCAGTTTAGTAGCGGGAGGGCCGGTTGGCTACGAGCAGTACTTC. Its translation is CASSLVAGGPVGYEQYF. The J gene is TRBJ2-7, the V gene TRBV27; 11 bases align to TRBD2. Germline CDR1 MNHEY, CDR2 SMNVEV (reference sequence). V was pared by 2 bases and J by 3 bases, with 9 bases of the junction left unmatched. This CDR3 region has 17 residues.

This clone was seen a few times. V is TRBV19 and J is TRBJ2-1; 11 nucleotides agree with TRBD1. The ends lost 4 bases at V and 6 bases at J; junction bases unmatched: 8. Germline V gives CDR1 LNHDA, CDR2 SQIVND (reference sequence). This CDR3 comprises 16 residues. CDR3 DNA: TGTGCCAGTAGTAAAACCGGGACAGGGGGAAGCAATGAGCAGTTCTTC. Protein product: CASSKTGTGGSNEQFF. Complete variable domain (other parts from reference TRBV19 and TRBJ2-1): DGGITQSPKYLFRKEGQNVTLSCEQNLNHDAMYWYRQDPGQGLRLIYYSQIVNDFQKGDIAEGYSVSREKKESFPLTVTSAQKNPTAFYLCASSKTGTGGSNEQFFGPGTRLTVL.

J is TRBJ2-3 and V is TRBV7-2; 7 bases are shared with TRBD1. V trimming: 6 bases; J trimming: 2 bases; junction bases outside the gene matches: 11. Germline V CDR1 and CDR2: SGHTA, FQGNSA. The CDR3 consists of 16 residues. The CDR3 loop is CASRERDRIYTDTQYF. The CDR3 nucleotides are TGTGCCAGCAGAGAAAGGGACAGAATTTACACAGATACGCAGTATTTT.

The chain recombines TRBV10-3 with TRBJ2-2; D is uncertain. CDR3 length: 15 amino acids. V lost 5 bases and J 4 bases, leaving 14 bases between the germline ends. Germline loops: CDR1 ENHRY, CDR2 SYGVKD. The CDR3 bases are TGTGCCATCAGTCCGTCCCAACACAGCACCGGGGAGCTGTTTTTT. It codes for CAISPSQHSTGELFF.

DNA for the CDR3: TGTGCCAGCAGCGTACTAAGTGCGAGCTCTGGGGCCAACGTCCTGACTTTC. Translated: CASSVLSASSGANVLTF. The rearrangement uses TRBV11-2 and TRBJ2-6; D is undetermined. V dropped 5 bases and J dropped 0 bases, with 14 bases sitting between them. Germline V gene data show CDR1 as SGHAT and CDR2 as FQNNGV. The length of the CDR3 is 17 residues.

J is TRBJ2-7 and V is TRBV29-1; tentatively, D is TRBD1 (6 bases). With 6 bases removed from V and 6 bases from J, the gap between germline ends came to 15 bases. Germline V gives CDR1 SQVTM, CDR2 ANQGSEA. This CDR3 contains 12 residues. The CDR3 coding sequence is TGCAGCGTAAGACTCCAGGGGATCGAGCAGTACTTC. Its protein is CSVRLQGIEQYF.

This clone was counted between two and nine times. The chain uses TRBV10-3 and TRBJ2-7, with D possibly matching TRBD2 (8 bases). The CDR3 loop spans 14 amino acids. The germline V gene encodes CDR1 ENHRY and CDR2 SYGVKD. Trimming shortened V by 7 bases and J by 4 bases, and 17 bases separated the two germline ends. Here the CDR3 reads CAITSGGLGYEQYF. The DNA for the CDR3 is TGTGCCATCACGTCAGGGGGACTAGGTTACGAGCAGTACTTC.

This clone appeared a few times. V usage is TRBV5-1 and J usage is TRBJ2-7, with 9 bases that match TRBD1. The CDR3 is 14 amino acids. V lost 3 bases, J lost 6 bases, and 7 bases stayed unmatched. The germline V gene encodes CDR1 SGHRS and CDR2 YFSETQ. CDR3: CASSSGQGPSEQYF. The DNA of the CDR3 is TGCGCCAGCAGCTCCGGACAGGGGCCCTCCGAGCAGTACTTC.

The chain couples TRBV4-3 to TRBJ2-1; D gene unclear. The CDR3 consists of 14 residues. Germline assignment: CDR1 LGHNA and CDR2 YSLEER. Trimming took off 1 base at V and 2 bases at J, with 6 bases between the two ends. CDR3 sequence: CASSQVVTYNEQFF. CDR3 bases: TGCGCCAGCAGCCAAGTAGTCACCTACAATGAGCAGTTCTTC.

This clone was observed once. The chain is built from TRBV4-3 and TRBJ1-2, with 7 bases lining up with TRBD1. Looked up from germline, CDR1 is LGHNA and CDR2 is YSLEER. The V gene end was trimmed by 4 bases and the J gene end by 8 bases; junction bases not matched to a gene: 10. The CDR3 totals 14 residues. CDR3 sequence: CASSPVGTVFGYTF. CDR3 nucleotides: TGCGCCAGCAGCCCCGTGGGGACAGTCTTCGGCTACACCTTC.

The genes are TRBV4-2 and TRBJ2-1; 11 bases are shared with TRBD1. With V trimmed by 3 bases and J by 4 bases, 5 bases remained unmatched. There are 16 residues in the CDR3. Germline loops: CDR1 LGHNA, CDR2 YNFKEQ. CDR3 bases: TGTGCCAGCAGCCAGGATCGGGACAGGGGGTACAATGAGCAGTTCTTC. Its protein product is CASSQDRDRGYNEQFF.

The V and J genes are TRBV7-2 and TRBJ2-1; D remains unclear. The germline V gene has CDR1 SGHTA and CDR2 FQGNSA. The CDR3 spans 12 residues. Trimming took off 6 bases at V and 5 bases at J, with 8 bases between the two ends. CDR3 nucleotides: TGTGCCAGCAGGTTGGATAACAATGAGCAGTTCTTC. Its translation: CASRLDNNEQFF.

This clone has a handful of counts. The gene calls are TRBV11-2 and TRBJ1-2; D unresolved. The CDR3 totals 16 residues. The germline CDR1 and CDR2 sequences are SGHAT and FQNNGV. Trimming left V 4 bases short and J 5 bases short, with 20 bases between. The CDR3: CASSSNQGRPGYGYTF. CDR3 bases: TGTGCCAGCAGCTCCAACCAAGGACGGCCCGGATATGGCTACACCTTC.

A few counts support this clone. The chain links TRBV10-3 to TRBJ2-4; unclear D gene. CDR3 size: 13 residues. In germline, CDR1 is ENHRY, CDR2 SYGVKD. The V end was cut by 10 bases, the J end by 0 bases, with 10 bases between. CDR3: CATGMLAKNIQYF. CDR3 sequence (DNA): TGTGCCACGGGTATGCTAGCCAAAAACATTCAGTACTTC.

V and J are TRBV11-3 and TRBJ2-2; TRBD2 agrees at 7 bases. V trimming: 8 bases; J trimming: 2 bases; junction bases outside the gene matches: 11. The CDR3 consists of 16 residues. The germline gives CDR1 SGHNT, CDR2 YENEEA. CDR3 nucleotide sequence: TGTGCCAGCGGGTATGGGAGCGGGACCAACACCGGGGAGCTGTTTTTT. Amino acids: CASGYGSGTNTGELFF.

The chain recombines TRBV11-2 with TRBJ2-7; D call uncertain. CDR3 length equals 13 residues. The germline V gene has CDR1 SGHAT and CDR2 FQNNGV. Trimming shortened V by 3 bases and J by 0 bases, and 6 bases separated the two germline ends. The CDR3 coding sequence is TGTGCCAGCAGCTTGGACCCCTCCTACGAGCAGTACTTC. Protein product: CASSLDPSYEQYF.